This T cell receptor beta chain was sequenced for a study of blood T cell repertoires in COVID-19 (dated by TCRdb to 2019 to 2021). Broadly, across the study: The collaborator samples originated in the United States, Italy and Spain and spanned the acute and convalescent phases of COVID-19. The samples were drawn from two sources: the first 160 participants of the ongoing ImmuneRACE study, and 1,000 to 1,500 subjects contributed by 6 global collaborators. The material from the prospective study consisted of cDNA or gDNA derived from T cells, B-cell-depleted T cells, or PBMCs. Where HLA class I and class II types were available, the types were taken from metadata supplied by the sample provider, not from assay-based typing. A de-identified subject ID, COVID-19 status, age in years and sex were almost always included in the sample metadata. The repertoires were released in a freely available public database meant as a resource for research on the immune response to SARS-CoV-2. The dataset comprised deeply sampled blood TCRbeta repertoires from subjects exposed to, actively infected with, or recovered from COVID-19. On the study overall, not on this receptor specifically: Clinical and demographic metadata were provided uncurated, with the amount varying by source and participant.

The germline V gene gives CDR1 as KGHSH and CDR2 as LQKENI. The CDR3 measures 14 amino acids from cysteine to phenylalanine. CDR3 DNA only is kept here, 42 bases in frame from base 1. The junction shows trimming of 5 bases on V and 0 bases on J, plus 10 bases between the germline ends. The collaborating institutions used their own protocols to collect whole blood in K2EDTA tubes. For TCRbeta analysis, collaborators shipped samples as frozen whole blood, isolated PBMCs, or DNA extracted from either of those sample types. Of note for this clone: Its target antigen remains unknown. No base quality values were provided; no much bigger clone lies one nucleotide off.

TCRbeta CDR3 regions were amplified from genomic DNA by means of the immunoSEQ Assay, a bias-controlled multiplex PCR. The source study handled its data this way. Within the assay, amplification of reference gene primers was used to estimate how many nucleated cells each sample contained. To quantify the absolute abundance of each unique TCRbeta CDR3 rearrangement, sequence reads were collapsed and filtered. Productive Simpson clonality was computed per sample as the square root of Simpson's diversity index over productive rearrangements. Here the immuneACCESS table is served through TCRdb, limited to in-frame sequences with V and J called. Missing clones are a known gap in these copies; in checked studies unresolved V genes cover under half, and the rest lacks a known reason. V and J calls and clone size are those listed in that table; D and trimming were worked out from the DNA. Within this sample are approximately 290,000 clones, with 70% to 90% of them counted one time only. The biggest ten clones account for around 12% of the sample.

Sequenced: peripheral blood. The TCR comes from a woman aged 55-69 years with acute or convalescent COVID-19. The receptor chain draws on TRBV18 and TRBJ1-2; no D gene call is confident. This receptor carries the CDR3 CASSAGMANYGYTF. The nucleotide sequence reads TGTGCCAGCTCAGCCGGGATGGCTAACTATGGCTACACCTTC.